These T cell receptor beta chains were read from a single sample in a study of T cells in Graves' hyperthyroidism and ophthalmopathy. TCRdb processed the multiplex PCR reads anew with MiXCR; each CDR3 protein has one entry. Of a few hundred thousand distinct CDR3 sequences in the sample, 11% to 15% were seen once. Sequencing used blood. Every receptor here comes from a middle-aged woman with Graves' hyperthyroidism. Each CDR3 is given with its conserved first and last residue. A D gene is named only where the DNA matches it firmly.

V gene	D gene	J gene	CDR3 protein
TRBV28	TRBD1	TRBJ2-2	CASSPGRQGQGTGELFF
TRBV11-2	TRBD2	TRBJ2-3	CASSTWTSASTDTQYF
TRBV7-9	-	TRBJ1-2	CASSGEPGYTF
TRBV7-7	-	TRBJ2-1	CASSLGGISEQFF
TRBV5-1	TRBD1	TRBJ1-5	CASSLAGQVDQPQHF
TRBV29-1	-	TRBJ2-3	CSVEVSAGNTQYF
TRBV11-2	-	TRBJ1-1	CASSFDFTPWTEAFF
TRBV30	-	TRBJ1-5	CAWSVRRGDNQPQHF
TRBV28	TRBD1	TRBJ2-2	CASRWTGTANTGELFF
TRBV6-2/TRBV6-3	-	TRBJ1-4	CASRFSGVNEKLFF
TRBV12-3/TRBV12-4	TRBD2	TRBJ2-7	CASRNSGTNYEQYF
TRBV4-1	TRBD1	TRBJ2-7	CASSQATPGGEQYF
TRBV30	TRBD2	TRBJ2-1	CAWGGTSGSPSSYNEQFF
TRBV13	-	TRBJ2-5	CASSLRTSQETQYF
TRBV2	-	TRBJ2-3	CASSDAAASTDTQYF
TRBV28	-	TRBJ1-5	CASGPGFSQPQHF
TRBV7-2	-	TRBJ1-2	CASSLPNKFGYTF
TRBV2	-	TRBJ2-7	CACQDLRSYEQYF
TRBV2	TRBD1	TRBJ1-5	CATRDRESNQPQHF
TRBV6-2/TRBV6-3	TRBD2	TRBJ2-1	CASSYSSGSNNEQFF
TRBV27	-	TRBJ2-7	CASGGPGEATTSYEQYF
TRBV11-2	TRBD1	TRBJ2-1	CASSLPGQGNNEQFF
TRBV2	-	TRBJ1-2	CASTGAGKGGYTF
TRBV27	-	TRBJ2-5	CASSLASTEGQETQYF
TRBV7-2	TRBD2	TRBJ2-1	CASSLRGLAAWDEQFF
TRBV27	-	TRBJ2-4	CASSSRQGGDIQYF
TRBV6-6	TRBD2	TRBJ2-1	CASSYSTSGRSYNEQFF